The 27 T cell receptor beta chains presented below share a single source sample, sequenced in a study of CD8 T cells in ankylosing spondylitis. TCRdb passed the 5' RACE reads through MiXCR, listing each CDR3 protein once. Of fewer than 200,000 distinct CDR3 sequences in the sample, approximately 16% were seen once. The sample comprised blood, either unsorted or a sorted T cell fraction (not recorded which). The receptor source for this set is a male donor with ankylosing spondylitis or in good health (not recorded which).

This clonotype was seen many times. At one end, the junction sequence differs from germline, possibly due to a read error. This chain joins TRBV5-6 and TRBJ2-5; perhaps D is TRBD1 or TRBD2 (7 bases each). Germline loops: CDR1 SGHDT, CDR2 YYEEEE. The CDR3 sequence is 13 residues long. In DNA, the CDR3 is TGTGCCAGCAGCTTGTCAGGGGGGGAGAACCAGTACTTC. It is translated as CASSLSGGENQYF.

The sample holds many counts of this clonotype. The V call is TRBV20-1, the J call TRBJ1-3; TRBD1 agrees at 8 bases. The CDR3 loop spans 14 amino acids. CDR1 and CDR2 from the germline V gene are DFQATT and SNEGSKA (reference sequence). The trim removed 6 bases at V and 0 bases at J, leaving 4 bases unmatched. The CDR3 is CSARDRSSGNTIYF. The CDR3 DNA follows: TGCAGTGCCCGGGACAGGTCCTCTGGAAACACCATATATTTT.

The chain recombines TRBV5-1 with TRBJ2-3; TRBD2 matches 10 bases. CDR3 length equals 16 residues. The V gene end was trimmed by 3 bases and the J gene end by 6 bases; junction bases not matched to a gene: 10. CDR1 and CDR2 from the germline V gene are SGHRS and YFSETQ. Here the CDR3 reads CASSSTSGNLGDTQYF. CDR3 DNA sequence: TGCGCCAGCAGCTCAACTAGCGGGAATCTTGGCGATACGCAGTATTTT.

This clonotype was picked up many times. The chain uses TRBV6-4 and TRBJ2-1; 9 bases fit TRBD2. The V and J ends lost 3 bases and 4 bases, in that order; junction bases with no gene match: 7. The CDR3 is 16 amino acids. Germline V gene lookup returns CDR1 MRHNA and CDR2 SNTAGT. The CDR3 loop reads CASSESGLAGYNEQFF. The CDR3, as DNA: TGTGCCAGCAGTGAATCGGGACTAGCAGGTTACAATGAGCAGTTCTTC.

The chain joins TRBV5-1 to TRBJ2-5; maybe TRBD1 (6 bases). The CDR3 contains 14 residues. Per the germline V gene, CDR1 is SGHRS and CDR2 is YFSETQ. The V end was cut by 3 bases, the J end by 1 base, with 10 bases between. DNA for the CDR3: TGCGCCAGCAGCTCAGGACAGTCCCAAGAGACCCAGTACTTC. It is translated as CASSSGQSQETQYF.

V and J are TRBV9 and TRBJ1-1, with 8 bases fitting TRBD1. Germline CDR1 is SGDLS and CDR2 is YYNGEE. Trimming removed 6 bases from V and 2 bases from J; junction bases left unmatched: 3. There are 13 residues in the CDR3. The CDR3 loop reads CASTGQGNTEAFF. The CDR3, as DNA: TGTGCCAGCACCGGACAGGGAAACACTGAAGCTTTCTTT.

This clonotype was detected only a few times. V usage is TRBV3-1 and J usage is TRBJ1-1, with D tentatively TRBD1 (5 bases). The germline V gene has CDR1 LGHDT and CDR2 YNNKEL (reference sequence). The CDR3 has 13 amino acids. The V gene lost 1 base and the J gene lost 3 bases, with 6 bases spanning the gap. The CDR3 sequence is CASSQVGDTEAFF. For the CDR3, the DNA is TGTGCCAGCAGCCAAGTGGGGGACACTGAAGCTTTCTTT.

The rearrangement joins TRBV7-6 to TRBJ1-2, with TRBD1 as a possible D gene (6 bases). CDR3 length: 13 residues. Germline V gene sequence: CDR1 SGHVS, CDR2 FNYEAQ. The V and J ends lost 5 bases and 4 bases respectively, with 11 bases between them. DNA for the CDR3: TGTGCCAGCAGCGATACAGGGACCTATGGCTACACCTTC. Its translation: CASSDTGTYGYTF. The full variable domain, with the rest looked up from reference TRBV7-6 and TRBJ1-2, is GAGVSQSPRYKVTKRGQDVALRCDPISGHVSLYWYRQALGQGPEFLTYFNYEAQQDKSGLPNDRFSAERPEGSISTLTIQRTEQRDSAMYRCASSDTGTYGYTFGSGTRLTVV.

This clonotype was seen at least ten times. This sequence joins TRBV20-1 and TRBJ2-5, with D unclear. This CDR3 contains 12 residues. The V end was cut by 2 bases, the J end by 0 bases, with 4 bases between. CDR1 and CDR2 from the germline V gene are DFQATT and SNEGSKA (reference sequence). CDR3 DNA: TGCAGTGCTAGATGGTACCAAGAGACCCAGTACTTC. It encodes CSARWYQETQYF.

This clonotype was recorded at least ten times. The CDR3 sequence is CSARDQETQYF. In DNA form, the CDR3 reads TGCAGTGCTAGAGATCAAGAGACCCAGTACTTC. The chain has TRBV20-1 and TRBJ2-5; D is ambiguous. Germline assignment: CDR1 DFQATT and CDR2 SNEGSKA (reference sequence). There are 11 residues in the CDR3. Trimming took off 0 bases at V and 2 bases at J, with 1 base between the two ends.

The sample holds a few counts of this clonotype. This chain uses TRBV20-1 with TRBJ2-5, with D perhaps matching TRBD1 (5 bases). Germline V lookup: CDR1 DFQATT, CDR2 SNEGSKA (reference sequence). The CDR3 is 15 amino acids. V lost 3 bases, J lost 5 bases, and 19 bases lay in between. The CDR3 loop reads CSASMFNPGPETQYF. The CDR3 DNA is TGCAGTGCTAGTATGTTCAACCCAGGGCCGGAGACCCAGTACTTC.

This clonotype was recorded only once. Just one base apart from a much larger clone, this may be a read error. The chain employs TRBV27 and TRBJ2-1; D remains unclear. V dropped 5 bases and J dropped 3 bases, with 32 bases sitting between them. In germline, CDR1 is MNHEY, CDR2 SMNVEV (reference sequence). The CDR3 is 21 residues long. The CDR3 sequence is CASSNARTWGFSKGNYNEQFF. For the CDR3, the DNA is TGTGCCAGCAGTAACGCTCGGACCTGGGGATTCTCTAAAGGGAACTACAATGAGCAGTTCTTC.

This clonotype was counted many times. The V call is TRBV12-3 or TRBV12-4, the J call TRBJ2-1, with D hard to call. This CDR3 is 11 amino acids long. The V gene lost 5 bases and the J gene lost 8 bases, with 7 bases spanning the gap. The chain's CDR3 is CASSRVDEQFF. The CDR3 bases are TGTGCCAGCAGTCGGGTCGATGAGCAGTTCTTC.

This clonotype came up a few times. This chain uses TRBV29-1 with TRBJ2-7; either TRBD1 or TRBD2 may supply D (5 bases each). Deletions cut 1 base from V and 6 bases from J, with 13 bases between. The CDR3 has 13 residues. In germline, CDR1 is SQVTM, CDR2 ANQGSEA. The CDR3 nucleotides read TGCAGCGTTGAAGGGGGGATAGGCTCCGAGCAGTACTTC. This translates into CSVEGGIGSEQYF.

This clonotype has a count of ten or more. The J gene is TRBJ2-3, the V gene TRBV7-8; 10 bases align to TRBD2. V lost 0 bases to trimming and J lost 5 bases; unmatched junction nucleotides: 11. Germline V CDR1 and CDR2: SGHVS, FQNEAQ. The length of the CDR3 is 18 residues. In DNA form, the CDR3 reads TGTGCCAGCAGCTTAGCGCCCCTAGCGGGAGTATCCATAGATACGCAGTATTTT. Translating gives CASSLAPLAGVSIDTQYF.

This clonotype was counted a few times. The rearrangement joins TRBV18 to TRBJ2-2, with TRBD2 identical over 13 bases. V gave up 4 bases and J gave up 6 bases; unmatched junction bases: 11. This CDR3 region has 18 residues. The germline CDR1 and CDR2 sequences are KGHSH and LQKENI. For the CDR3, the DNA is TGTGCCAGCTCACTAAACCGACTAGCGGGAGGAGTTTCCGGGGAGCTGTTTTTT. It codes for CASSLNRLAGGVSGELFF.

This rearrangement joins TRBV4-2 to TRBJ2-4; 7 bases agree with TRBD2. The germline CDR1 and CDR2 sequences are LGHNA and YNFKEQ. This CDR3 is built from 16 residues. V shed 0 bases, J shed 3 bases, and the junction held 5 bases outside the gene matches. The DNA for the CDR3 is TGTGCCAGCAGCCAAGAAGCGGGGATGGTCAAAAACATTCAGTACTTC. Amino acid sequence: CASSQEAGMVKNIQYF.

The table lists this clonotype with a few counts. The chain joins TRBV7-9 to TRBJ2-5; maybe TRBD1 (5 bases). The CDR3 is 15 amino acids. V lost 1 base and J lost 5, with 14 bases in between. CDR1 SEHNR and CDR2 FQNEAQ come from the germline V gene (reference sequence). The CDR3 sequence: CASSLVSRVEETQYF. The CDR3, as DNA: TGTGCCAGCAGCTTAGTTTCCAGGGTTGAGGAGACCCAGTACTTC.

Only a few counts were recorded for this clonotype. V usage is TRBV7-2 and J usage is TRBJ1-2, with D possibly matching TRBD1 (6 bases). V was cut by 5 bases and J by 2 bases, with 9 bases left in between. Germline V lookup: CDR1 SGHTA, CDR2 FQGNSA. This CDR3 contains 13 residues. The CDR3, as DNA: TGTGCCAGCAGCGACGGACAGAACTATGGCTACACCTTC. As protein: CASSDGQNYGYTF.

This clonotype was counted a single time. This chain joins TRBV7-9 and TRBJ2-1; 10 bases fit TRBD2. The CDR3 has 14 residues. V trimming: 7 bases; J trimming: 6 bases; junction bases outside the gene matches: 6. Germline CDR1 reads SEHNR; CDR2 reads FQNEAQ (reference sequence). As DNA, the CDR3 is TGTGCCAGCAATAAGCGGGAGGGACTCAATGAGCAGTTCTTC. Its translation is CASNKREGLNEQFF.

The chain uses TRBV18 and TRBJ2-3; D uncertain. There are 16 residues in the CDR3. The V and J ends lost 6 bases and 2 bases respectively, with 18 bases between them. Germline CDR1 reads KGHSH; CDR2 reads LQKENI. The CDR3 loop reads CASSQGYSLTTDTQYF. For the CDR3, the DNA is TGTGCCAGCTCGCAAGGATATTCCCTTACCACAGATACGCAGTATTTT. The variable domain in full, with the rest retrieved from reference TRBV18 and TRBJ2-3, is NAGVMQNPRHLVRRRGQEARLRCSPMKGHSHVYWYRQLPEEGLKFMVYLQKENIIDESGMPKERFSAEFPKEGPSILRIQQVVRGDSAAYFCASSQGYSLTTDTQYFGPGTRLTVL.

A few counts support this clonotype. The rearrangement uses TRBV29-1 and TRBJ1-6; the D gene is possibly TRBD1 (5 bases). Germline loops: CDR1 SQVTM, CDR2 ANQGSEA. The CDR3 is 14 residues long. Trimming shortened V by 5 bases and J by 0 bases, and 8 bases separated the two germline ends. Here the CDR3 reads CSVRGDSYNSPLHF. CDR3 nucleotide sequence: TGCAGCGTTCGAGGGGACTCCTATAATTCACCCCTCCACTTT.

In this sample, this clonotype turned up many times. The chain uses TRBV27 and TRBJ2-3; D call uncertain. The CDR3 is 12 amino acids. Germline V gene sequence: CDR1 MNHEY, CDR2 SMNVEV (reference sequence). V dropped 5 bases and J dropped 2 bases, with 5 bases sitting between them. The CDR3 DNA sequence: TGTGCCAGCAGTGCCTCCACAGATACGCAGTATTTT. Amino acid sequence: CASSASTDTQYF.

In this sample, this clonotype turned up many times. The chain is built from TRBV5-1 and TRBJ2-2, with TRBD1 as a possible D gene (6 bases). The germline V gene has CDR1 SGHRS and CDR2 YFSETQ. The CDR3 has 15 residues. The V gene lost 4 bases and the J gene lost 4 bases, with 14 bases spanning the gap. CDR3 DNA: TGCGCCAGCAGCGGGGCTGAGGGGGTCACCGGGGAGCTGTTTTTT. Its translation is CASSGAEGVTGELFF.

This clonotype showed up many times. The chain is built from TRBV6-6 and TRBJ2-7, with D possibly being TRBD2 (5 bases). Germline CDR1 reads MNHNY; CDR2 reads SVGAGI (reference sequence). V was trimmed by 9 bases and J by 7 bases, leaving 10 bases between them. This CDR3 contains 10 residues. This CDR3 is CASGRGEQYF. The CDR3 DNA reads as TGTGCCAGTGGGAGAGGAGAGCAGTACTTC.

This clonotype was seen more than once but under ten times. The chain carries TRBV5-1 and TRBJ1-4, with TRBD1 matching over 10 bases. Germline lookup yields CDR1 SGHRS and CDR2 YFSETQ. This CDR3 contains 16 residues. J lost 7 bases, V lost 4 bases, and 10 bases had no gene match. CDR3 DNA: TGCGCCAGCAGCCGCAGCGACGGGACAGGGGTTGAAAAACTGTTTTTT. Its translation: CASSRSDGTGVEKLFF.

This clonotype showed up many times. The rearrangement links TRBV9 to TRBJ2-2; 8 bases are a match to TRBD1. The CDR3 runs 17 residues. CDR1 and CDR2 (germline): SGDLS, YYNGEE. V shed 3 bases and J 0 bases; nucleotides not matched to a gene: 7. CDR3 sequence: CASSGRDRWANTGELFF. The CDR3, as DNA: TGTGCCAGCAGCGGCCGGGACAGGTGGGCGAACACCGGGGAGCTGTTTTTT.